What follows are 2 T cell receptor beta chains derived from one specimen sequenced in a study of blood T cell repertoires in COVID-19. The table came from immunoSEQ multiplex PCR; TCRdb's copy has only in-frame clones and leaves some out. This table holds some 130,000 clones, just under 85% found once. Sequencing was done on a sample of peripheral blood. These receptors came from a woman between 45 and 65 years old with acute or convalescent COVID-19.

CDR3 bases: TGTGCCAGCAGCCAAGGAGGTCTCAGCTCCTACAATGAGCAGTTCTTC. This encodes CASSQGGLSSYNEQFF. The J gene is TRBJ2-1, the V gene TRBV3-1 (or the pseudogene TRBV3-2); D gene unclear. The V and J ends lost 1 base and 0 bases respectively, with 10 bases between them. The CDR3 is made up of 16 amino acids. Germline CDR1 and CDR2: LGHDT and YNNKEL (reference sequence).

The chain has TRBV11-2 and TRBJ2-7, with TRBD2 matching over 11 bases. Looked up from germline, CDR1 is SGHAT and CDR2 is FQNNGV. V lost 5 bases, J lost 4 bases, and 7 bases stayed unmatched. This CDR3 comprises 15 residues. The CDR3 loop is CASSPTSGGFYEQYF. The DNA of the CDR3 is TGTGCCAGCAGCCCTACTAGCGGGGGATTTTACGAGCAGTACTTC. Filled out from reference TRBV11-2 and TRBJ2-7, the complete variable domain reads EAGVAQSPRYKIIEKRQSVAFWCNPISGHATLYWYQQILGQGPKLLIQFQNNGVVDDSQLPKDRFSAERLKGVDSTLKIQPAKLEDSAVYLCASSPTSGGFYEQYFGPGTRLTVT.